Listed here are 23 T cell receptor beta chains from one sample, sequenced in a study of blood T cell repertoires in COVID-19. The repertoire was sequenced with immunoSEQ multiplex PCR; TCRdb's copy has only in-frame clones and lacks some. The sample holds 46,000 or so clones; 83% are singletons and the top ten take approximately 12%. What was sequenced was peripheral blood. The receptors were sampled from a human donor in a cohort sampled during active COVID-19.

This sequence joins TRBV27 and TRBJ2-5; a possible D gene is TRBD2 (6 bases). Trimming left V 3 bases short and J 0 bases short, with 14 bases between. The CDR3 sequence is 16 residues long. CDR1 is MNHEY, CDR2 SMNVEV, per germline (reference sequence). CDR3 nucleotides: TGTGCCAGCAGTTTGACGAGGGCGGGGTACCAAGAGACCCAGTACTTC. Translating gives CASSLTRAGYQETQYF.

This clone was seen just once. CDR3 in DNA: TGTGCCAGCTCTGGACTAGCGGGGCCCCAAGAGACCCAGTACTTC. It translates to CASSGLAGPQETQYF. The chain is built from TRBV2 and TRBJ2-5, with 12 bases that match TRBD2. Germline V gene sequence: CDR1 SNHLY, CDR2 FYNNEI. V dropped 8 bases and J dropped 1; count of bases not matched to a gene: 5. CDR3 length: 15 residues.

The rearrangement uses TRBV28 and TRBJ2-7, with D maybe TRBD1 (6 bases). CDR1 and CDR2 (germline): MDHEN, SYDVKM. CDR3 size: 14 residues. V gave up 2 bases and J gave up 5 bases, with 13 bases separating them. CDR3: CASSLGQGSHEQYF. CDR3 DNA sequence: TGTGCCAGCAGTTTAGGGCAGGGGAGCCACGAGCAGTACTTC.

This clone was seen only a few times. The chain has TRBV3-1 (or the pseudogene TRBV3-2) and TRBJ1-4; D ambiguous. Trimming removed 1 base at V and 8 bases at J, with 17 bases between. The CDR3 consists of 16 residues. Germline-derived CDR1 and CDR2 are LGHDT and YNNKEL (reference sequence). The CDR3 sequence: CASSQAWGGFEEKLFF. The CDR3 nucleotides read TGTGCCAGCAGCCAAGCCTGGGGAGGGTTCGAGGAAAAACTGTTTTTT.

The chain combines TRBV11-2 with TRBJ2-2; possibly TRBD1 for D (5 bases). CDR1 is SGHAT and CDR2 is FQNNGV in the germline V gene. This CDR3 has 15 amino acids. V lost 0 bases to trimming and J lost 5 bases, with 10 bases between them. CDR3 DNA sequence: TGTGCCAGCAGCTTAGAGGGCAGGGCGACCGGGGAGCTGTTTTTT. Amino acids: CASSLEGRATGELFF.

V and J are TRBV29-1 and TRBJ1-2; 7 nucleotides align to TRBD1. Trimming cost V 6 bases and J 4 bases; bases outside gene matches: 11. CDR3 length equals 14 residues. The germline gives CDR1 SQVTM, CDR2 ANQGSEA. The CDR3 spells CSVVDREYLYGYTF. CDR3 nucleotides: TGCAGCGTGGTAGACAGGGAGTACCTCTATGGCTACACCTTC.

The chain uses TRBV28 and TRBJ2-7; D call uncertain. The CDR3 loop spans 13 amino acids. CDR1 is MDHEN and CDR2 is SYDVKM in the germline V gene. Trimming took 7 bases from V and 2 from J, leaving 12 bases between them. CDR3 sequence: CASTGPTPYEQYF. The CDR3 nucleotides are TGTGCCAGCACGGGTCCCACTCCCTACGAGCAGTACTTC.

This chain uses TRBV11-3 with TRBJ2-5; TRBD2 aligns across 10 bases. This CDR3 has 15 residues. Germline CDR1 is SGHNT and CDR2 is YENEEA. Trimming removed 3 bases from V and 3 bases from J; junction bases left unmatched: 4. CDR3 protein: CASSFNGLAEETQYF. As DNA, the CDR3 is TGTGCCAGCAGCTTCAACGGACTAGCGGAAGAGACCCAGTACTTC.

The rearrangement joins TRBV7-9 to TRBJ1-5, with 8 bases fitting TRBD1. Germline-derived CDR1 and CDR2 are SEHNR and FQNEAQ (reference sequence). With V trimmed by 3 bases and J by 0 bases, 7 bases remained unmatched. The CDR3 loop spans 17 amino acids. The CDR3 region is CASSLGRTGNSNQPQHF. Written as DNA, the CDR3 is TGTGCCAGCAGCTTGGGGAGGACAGGGAATAGCAATCAGCCCCAGCATTTT.

V usage is TRBV28 and J usage is TRBJ2-7; TRBD2 matches at 9 bases. The CDR3 contains 15 residues. Looked up from germline, CDR1 is MDHEN and CDR2 is SYDVKM. V gave up 2 bases and J gave up 5 bases; unmatched junction bases: 7. CDR3 protein: CASSLTPSGGNEQYF. The CDR3 coding sequence is TGTGCCAGCAGTTTAACCCCAAGCGGGGGGAACGAGCAGTACTTC.

For the CDR3, the DNA is TGTGCCATCCCCAGGGGGCCATCGTATGGCTACACCTTC. Protein product: CAIPRGPSYGYTF. This chain links TRBV5-4 with TRBJ1-2; TRBD1 matches at 8 bases. The CDR3 covers 13 residues. Germline CDR1 is SGHNT and CDR2 is YYREEE (reference sequence). V was pared by 9 bases and J by 5 bases, with 9 bases of the junction left unmatched.

The chain couples TRBV4-3 to TRBJ1-1; no firm D call. Germline values: CDR1 LGHNA, CDR2 YSLEER. This CDR3 region has 16 residues. Trimming stripped 3 bases from V and 0 bases from J, with 14 bases between. CDR3 loop: CASSQGGRLMNTEAFF. The CDR3 coding sequence is TGCGCCAGCAGCCAGGGAGGTAGACTCATGAACACTGAAGCTTTCTTT.

The rearrangement links TRBV30 to TRBJ1-1; D remains ambiguous. Germline V gene sequence: CDR1 GTSNPN, CDR2 SVGIG (reference sequence). The CDR3 contains 11 residues. Deletions cut 2 bases from V and 5 bases from J, with 6 bases between. The CDR3 DNA sequence: TGTGCCTGGAGTCTCCGGACTGAAGCTTTCTTT. Translating it yields CAWSLRTEAFF.

The chain employs TRBV11-2 and TRBJ2-7; possible D gene TRBD1, 6 bases. Germline CDR1 reads SGHAT; CDR2 reads FQNNGV. The V end was cut by 1 base, the J end by 2 bases, with 21 bases between. This CDR3 has 18 residues. The CDR3 reads CASSLVIPGAGDAYEQYF. CDR3 nucleotides: TGTGCCAGCAGCTTAGTCATTCCAGGGGCAGGAGATGCCTACGAGCAGTACTTC.

V gene TRBV28 combines with J gene TRBJ1-1; D is ambiguous. This CDR3 is built from 16 residues. The V gene's germline CDR1 is MDHEN and CDR2 SYDVKM. Trimming cost V 7 bases and J 4 bases, with 22 bases left between them. Written as DNA, the CDR3 is TGTGCCAGCAAACGAACCTTACAGTCACCGAGCACTGAAGCTTTCTTT. This gives the protein CASKRTLQSPSTEAFF. The full variable domain, in which reference TRBV28 and TRBJ1-1 provide the parts outside the CDR3, is DVKVTQSSRYLVKRTGEKVFLECVQDMDHENMFWYRQDPGLGLRLIYFSYDVKMKEKGDIPEGYSVSREKKERFSLILESASTNQTSMYLCASKRTLQSPSTEAFFGQGTRLTVV.

The V gene is TRBV5-1, the J gene TRBJ2-2, with 10 bases aligning to TRBD1. V shed 0 bases, J shed 1 base, and the junction held 0 bases outside the gene matches. This CDR3 is 16 amino acids long. Germline loops: CDR1 SGHRS, CDR2 YFSETQ. CDR3 sequence (DNA): TGCGCCAGCAGCTTGGGGGACAGGGGGAACACCGGGGAGCTGTTTTTT. It specifies CASSLGDRGNTGELFF.

V and J are TRBV4-1 and TRBJ1-2; 7 bases map to TRBD1. This CDR3 has 16 amino acids. V gave up 0 bases and J gave up 4 bases; unmatched junction bases: 8. The germline gives CDR1 MGHRA, CDR2 YSYEKL. CDR3 loop: CASSQDGAGGPYGYTF. DNA of the CDR3: TGCGCCAGCAGCCAAGATGGGGCAGGGGGACCCTATGGCTACACCTTC.

This chain uses TRBV2 with TRBJ1-2; D gene uncertain. The germline CDR1 and CDR2 sequences are SNHLY and FYNNEI. V lost 1 base and J 2 bases, leaving 11 bases between the germline ends. The CDR3 spans 15 residues. This CDR3 is CASSEGRRANYGYTF. DNA for the CDR3: TGTGCCAGCAGTGAAGGGCGGCGGGCAAACTATGGCTACACCTTC.

The chain uses TRBV5-1 and TRBJ1-6; TRBD1 might be the D (5 bases). Germline assignment: CDR1 SGHRS and CDR2 YFSETQ. The CDR3 sequence is 17 residues long. V lost 0 bases, J lost 5 bases, and 15 bases lay in between. CDR3: CASSLAIAGRNNSPLHF. CDR3 DNA: TGCGCCAGCAGCTTGGCCATTGCGGGACGGAATAATTCACCCCTCCACTTT. Drawing the rest from reference TRBV5-1 and TRBJ1-6, the complete variable domain is KAGVTQTPRYLIKTRGQQVTLSCSPISGHRSVSWYQQTPGQGLQFLFEYFSETQRNKGNFPGRFSGRQFSNSRSEMNVSTLELGDSALYLCASSLAIAGRNNSPLHFGNGTRLTVT.

The rearrangement uses TRBV14 and TRBJ1-2, with D unresolved. The length of the CDR3 is 12 residues. From germline, CDR1 is SGHDN and CDR2 FVKESK. Between the trimmed V and J ends, which lost 3 bases and 5 bases, there was a span of 7 bases. CDR3 protein: CASSQGAYGYTF. The CDR3 bases are TGTGCCAGCAGCCAGGGAGCTTATGGCTACACCTTC.

The CDR3 DNA reads TGTGCCAGCAGCCCCCGACAGGCCTACTCTGGAAACACCATATATTTT. This gives the protein CASSPRQAYSGNTIYF. The chain uses TRBV9 and TRBJ1-3, with TRBD1 as a possible D gene (6 bases). This CDR3 comprises 16 residues. The V gene's germline CDR1 is SGDLS and CDR2 YYNGEE. V lost 4 bases to trimming and J lost 0 bases, with 14 bases between them.

This chain uses TRBV19 with TRBJ1-5; D is possibly TRBD1 (5 bases). The V end lost 5 bases, the J end lost 6 bases, and 11 bases lay between the germline ends. The CDR3 totals 13 residues. Germline V gene lookup returns CDR1 LNHDA and CDR2 SQIVND (reference sequence). The CDR3, as DNA: TGTGCCAGTAGTCCGCAGGGAGGTCAGCCCCAGCATTTT. Its protein is CASSPQGGQPQHF.

The chain is built from TRBV5-1 and TRBJ2-6; the match to TRBD1 covers 9 bases. The CDR3 length is 15 residues. Germline V lookup: CDR1 SGHRS, CDR2 YFSETQ. Germline trimming cut 4 bases from V and 1 base from J; bases unmatched to any gene: 0. The CDR3 bases are TGCGCCAGCAGCGGGACAGGGTCTGGGGCCAACGTCCTGACTTTC. The encoded protein is CASSGTGSGANVLTF.